Following are 2 T cell receptor beta chains from one sample sequenced in a study of blood T cell repertoires in COVID-19. Sequenced by immunoSEQ multiplex PCR; TCRdb stores in-frame clones only, minus some. The sample has 100,000 or so clones, approximately 90% seen once. The sequenced material came from peripheral blood. The receptors stem from a man in his fifties or sixties with acute or convalescent COVID-19.

V is TRBV7-6 and J is TRBJ1-4; tentative D call: TRBD1 (5 bases). The V end lost 3 bases, the J end lost 6 bases, and 14 bases lay between the germline ends. The CDR3 is 15 amino acids. CDR1 is SGHVS, CDR2 FNYEAQ, per germline. The CDR3 spells CASSFLNGADEKLFF. The CDR3 DNA is TGTGCCAGCAGCTTTCTTAATGGGGCTGATGAAAAACTGTTTTTT.

The chain couples TRBV21-1 to TRBJ2-5; the D segment call TRBD1 is taken from the table without a DNA check. TRBV21-1 is classified as a pseudogene. The CDR3 covers 14 residues. CDR3 sequence: CASSNPGPSGTQYF. DNA for the CDR3: TGTGCCAGCAGCAACCCAGGGCCCTCTGGGACCCAGTACTTC.